The entry that follows covers one TCR beta chain sequence. Vbeta (60) and Jbeta (13) primers were used in the PCR. The data were produced by immunoSEQ multiplex PCR, yet TCRdb's version contains in-frame clones alone and is incomplete. Of under 200,000 clones in the sample, about 72% were seen once. This sample was included in a study of cytomegalovirus exposure and HLA in healthy donors. The receptor's source is a man over 45 in good health and CMV-seropositive. Sequenced material: PBMCs.

CDR3 nucleotide sequence: TGTGCCAGCAGCCTCAGACGGACTAGCGGGGGGGCGGGCACCGGGGAGCTGTTTTTT. Protein: CASSLRRTSGGAGTGELFF. The J gene is TRBJ2-2, the V gene TRBV7-6; 15 bases map to TRBD2. V dropped 5 bases and J dropped 4; count of bases not matched to a gene: 11. The germline V gene encodes CDR1 SGHVS and CDR2 FNYEAQ. The CDR3 totals 19 residues.